The 25 T cell receptor beta chains below come from one sample, sequenced in a study of T cell responses to AZD1222 COVID-19 vaccine. TCRdb's table, derived via immunoSEQ multiplex PCR, lists solely in-frame clones and lacks some. The sample consists of about 190,000 clones, almost 95% of them appearing once. Source: peripheral blood, taken on day 0 of AZD1222 vaccination. The source of these receptors is an adult in good health.

The genes are TRBV2 and TRBJ1-4; 7 bases agree with TRBD1. Germline lookup yields CDR1 SNHLY and CDR2 FYNNEI. The CDR3 covers 14 residues. V gave up 6 bases and J gave up 7 bases; unmatched junction bases: 8. CDR3 sequence reads: CASRATGVGEKLFF. CDR3 DNA: TGTGCCAGCAGGGCCACAGGGGTTGGTGAAAAACTGTTTTTT. The whole variable domain, filled in from reference TRBV2 and TRBJ1-4, reads EPEVTQTPSHQVTQMGQEVILRCVPISNHLYFYWYRQILGQKVEFLVSFYNNEISEKSEIFDDQFSVERPDGSNFTLKIRSTKLEDSAMYFCASRATGVGEKLFFGSGTQLSVL.

The rearrangement links TRBV6-5 to TRBJ2-1, with 9 bases matching TRBD1. The CDR3 length is 14 residues. From germline, CDR1 is MNHEY and CDR2 SVGAGI. J was trimmed by 8 bases and V by 6 bases; bases with no gene match: 8. CDR3 in DNA: TGTGCCAGCAGCCCGCCACAGGGGGCCCATGAGCAGTTCTTC. It codes for CASSPPQGAHEQFF.

The rearrangement joins TRBV6-2 or TRBV6-3 to TRBJ2-7, with D uncertain. V lost 5 bases to trimming and J lost 6 bases, with 17 bases between them. Germline V lookup: CDR1 MNHEY, CDR2 SVGEGT. The CDR3 extends over 14 amino acids. CDR3 amino acids: CASSPRWPDGEQYF. The CDR3 DNA is TGTGCCAGCAGTCCCCGATGGCCGGACGGCGAGCAGTACTTC.

The chain uses TRBV12-3 or TRBV12-4 and TRBJ1-5; D may be TRBD1 (5 bases). Trimming took off 7 bases at V and 4 bases at J, with 11 bases between the two ends. The CDR3 runs to 13 residues. The CDR3 region is CASTRDQNQPQHF. The CDR3 DNA sequence: TGTGCCAGCACTAGGGACCAAAATCAGCCCCAGCATTTT.

The genes are TRBV7-9 and TRBJ1-2, with no clear D. V shed 0 bases and J shed 8 bases, with 7 bases lying between them. Per the germline V gene, CDR1 is SEHNR and CDR2 is FQNEAQ (reference sequence). This CDR3 is built from 12 residues. This chain's CDR3 is CASSLAAGGYTF. CDR3 coding DNA: TGTGCCAGCAGCTTAGCGGCGGGGGGCTACACCTTC.

This chain joins TRBV6-2 or TRBV6-3 and TRBJ1-4; D ambiguous. V lost 0 bases, J lost 10 bases, and 18 bases lay in between. The germline V gene has CDR1 MNHEY and CDR2 SVGEGT. The CDR3 has 16 amino acids. CDR3 sequence (DNA): TGTGCCAGCAGTTACTCTGTGGGCCACGCTTCGGGAAAACTGTTTTTT. Protein sequence: CASSYSVGHASGKLFF.

The chain links TRBV12-3 or TRBV12-4 to TRBJ2-7, with 7 bases aligning to TRBD2. Trimming cost V 7 bases and J 6 bases; bases outside gene matches: 3. This CDR3 comprises 11 residues. The CDR3 sequence: CASKRGVEQYF. CDR3 DNA: TGTGCCAGCAAACGGGGGGTCGAGCAGTACTTC.

The chain has TRBV5-4 and TRBJ2-6, with D unresolved. Germline-derived CDR1 and CDR2 are SGHNT and YYREEE (reference sequence). CDR3 length: 16 amino acids. V dropped 0 bases and J dropped 0 bases, with 7 bases sitting between them. The CDR3 nucleotides read TGTGCCAGCAGCTTGGTAAGGTCCTCTGGGGCCAACGTCCTGACTTTC. This encodes CASSLVRSSGANVLTF.

This chain connects TRBV5-1 to TRBJ2-7; no reliable D call. Trimming cost V 1 base and J 2 bases, with 25 bases left between them. Germline V gene lookup returns CDR1 SGHRS and CDR2 YFSETQ. This CDR3 is built from 19 residues. The CDR3 spells CASSLSIVSGLISAYEQYF. Written as DNA, the CDR3 is TGCGCCAGCAGCTTGAGTATAGTTAGTGGATTGATTTCTGCCTACGAGCAGTACTTC.

A word on this clone: This sample also contains other DNA sequences that code for the same CDR3. The chain employs TRBV7-9 and TRBJ1-3, with D perhaps TRBD1 (5 bases). Between the trimmed V and J ends, which lost 3 bases and 3 bases, there was a span of 6 bases. Germline-derived CDR1 and CDR2 are SEHNR and FQNEAQ (reference sequence). The CDR3 is 13 residues long. CDR3 in DNA: TGTGCCAGCAGCTTCCAGGGTGGAAACACCATATATTTT. As protein: CASSFQGGNTIYF.

The J gene is TRBJ1-4, the V gene TRBV7-9; no clear D gene. This CDR3 spans 13 amino acids. Deletions cut 5 bases from V and 5 bases from J, with 9 bases between. Germline CDR1 reads SEHNR; CDR2 reads FQNEAQ (reference sequence). In nucleotides, the CDR3 is TGTGCCAGCAGCACCGGGCCCAATGAAAAACTGTTTTTT. Translating it yields CASSTGPNEKLFF.

This clone appeared a single time. The chain joins TRBV19 to TRBJ1-2; the match to TRBD1 covers 9 bases. From germline, CDR1 is LNHDA and CDR2 SQIVND (reference sequence). This CDR3 contains 16 residues. Germline trimming cut 4 bases from V and 2 bases from J; bases unmatched to any gene: 8. Written as DNA, the CDR3 is TGTGCCAGTAGTACCCCGTGGGGGACAGGGAACTATGGCTACACCTTC. This codes for CASSTPWGTGNYGYTF.

The genes are TRBV9 and TRBJ1-6; 8 bases match TRBD1. The CDR3 has 13 residues. After removal of 3 bases from V and 9 bases from J, the junction contained 2 bases not matched to a gene. Germline V gene sequence: CDR1 SGDLS, CDR2 YYNGEE. CDR3 amino acids: CASSGQGSSPLHF. The CDR3 nucleotides read TGTGCCAGCAGCGGACAGGGGAGTTCACCCCTCCACTTT.

This chain joins TRBV18 and TRBJ1-4; TRBD1 aligns across 7 bases. The CDR3 is made up of 14 amino acids. J gave up 4 bases and V 6 bases, and 5 bases lay outside the gene matches. The V gene's germline CDR1 is KGHSH and CDR2 LQKENI. The CDR3 DNA follows: TGTGCCAGCTCCCCGACAGGGAATAATGAAAAACTGTTTTTT. The encoded protein is CASSPTGNNEKLFF.

The chain joins TRBV10-3 to TRBJ2-6; D gene ambiguous. V lost 3 bases, J lost 0 bases, and 9 bases lay in between. Germline CDR1 ENHRY, CDR2 SYGVKD. The CDR3 contains 16 residues. In nucleotides, the CDR3 is TGTGCCATCAGTGACCTAGGAACCTCTGGGGCCAACGTCCTGACTTTC. Its protein product is CAISDLGTSGANVLTF.

The chain carries TRBV6-1 and TRBJ1-4; 9 bases agree with TRBD1. Germline V CDR1 and CDR2: MNHNS, SASEGT. The CDR3 covers 15 residues. With V trimmed by 3 bases and J by 7 bases, 6 bases remained unmatched. CDR3 in amino acids: CASSDPGQGGEKLFF. The DNA of the CDR3 is TGTGCCAGCAGTGATCCGGGACAGGGTGGTGAAAAACTGTTTTTT.

This clone occurred once. The chain employs TRBV4-1 and TRBJ2-1; D call uncertain. V was cut by 8 bases and J by 6 bases, with 14 bases left in between. The CDR3 runs 13 residues. Germline-derived CDR1 and CDR2 are MGHRA and YSYEKL. CDR3 sequence reads: CASSSISRNEQFF. In DNA form, the CDR3 reads TGCGCCAGCTCCTCCATCTCGCGCAATGAGCAGTTCTTC.

The chain has TRBV29-1 and TRBJ1-2; tentative D call: TRBD1 (5 bases). Germline V gives CDR1 SQVTM, CDR2 ANQGSEA. V dropped 4 bases and J dropped 5 bases, with 11 bases sitting between them. The CDR3 contains 12 residues. The CDR3 loop is CSVGQGLYGYTF. CDR3 sequence (DNA): TGCAGCGTTGGGCAGGGACTGTATGGCTACACCTTC.

This clone was seen just once. The V and J genes are TRBV24-1 and TRBJ2-2; 11 bases agree with TRBD2. The CDR3 totals 17 residues. The V gene end was trimmed by 6 bases and the J gene end by 2 bases; junction bases not matched to a gene: 7. Germline V gene data show CDR1 as KGHDR and CDR2 as SFDVKD. CDR3 nucleotide sequence: TGTGCCACCAGTTCACCGGGACTAGCGGAAAACACCGGGGAGCTGTTTTTT. Amino acid sequence: CATSSPGLAENTGELFF.

DNA for the CDR3: TGTGCCAGCAGCACACTAGCGGGGGGGTACAATGAGCAGTTCTTC. Encoded protein: CASSTLAGGYNEQFF. This chain links TRBV3-1 (or the pseudogene TRBV3-2) with TRBJ2-1; 13 bases agree with TRBD2. Germline CDR1 and CDR2: LGHDT and YNNKEL (reference sequence). The CDR3 length is 15 residues. V lost 5 bases to trimming and J lost 4 bases; unmatched junction nucleotides: 2.

The genes are TRBV7-3 and TRBJ2-2, with D unresolved. This CDR3 spans 16 amino acids. Trimming pared 2 bases from V and 2 bases from J, leaving 12 bases between. Per the germline V gene, CDR1 is SGHTA and CDR2 is FQGTGA. The CDR3 bases are TGTGCCAGCAGCTTACGCGCAACCCCTAACACCGGGGAGCTGTTTTTT. Translating it yields CASSLRATPNTGELFF.

The J gene is TRBJ2-1, the V gene TRBV4-1; no firm D call. The length of the CDR3 is 14 residues. The germline V and J ends were trimmed by 1 base and 7 bases, with 11 bases remaining between them. Germline V gene data show CDR1 as MGHRA and CDR2 as YSYEKL. Here the CDR3 reads CASSQVGFPNEQFF. The CDR3 region has the DNA TGCGCCAGCAGCCAAGTAGGATTTCCTAATGAGCAGTTCTTC.

The V and J genes are TRBV7-3 and TRBJ1-6; tentative D call: TRBD1 (6 bases). The germline V and J ends were trimmed by 5 bases and 7 bases, with 15 bases remaining between them. From germline, CDR1 is SGHTA and CDR2 FQGTGA. The CDR3 has 15 residues. The CDR3 DNA sequence: TGTGCCAGCAGCCCTTCGTCAGGGGAAAATTCACCCCTCCACTTT. It is translated as CASSPSSGENSPLHF.

CDR3 loop: CASSLQGSSTDTQYF. CDR3 DNA: TGTGCCAGCAGCCTACAGGGTTCTAGCACAGATACGCAGTATTTT. V and J are TRBV2 and TRBJ2-3; D is possibly TRBD1 (6 bases). V was trimmed by 6 bases and J by 0 bases, leaving 13 bases between them. The CDR3 runs 15 residues. Germline assignment: CDR1 SNHLY and CDR2 FYNNEI.

The table lists this clone with a few counts. This chain uses TRBV6-1 with TRBJ2-6, with a weak D call TRBD1 (6 bases). Trimming removed 4 bases from V and 2 bases from J, with 12 bases in between. The CDR3 is 16 residues long. Per the germline V gene, CDR1 is MNHNS and CDR2 is SASEGT. CDR3: CASSAEQGTGANVLTF. The CDR3 DNA reads as TGTGCCAGCAGTGCTGAACAGGGTACTGGGGCCAACGTCCTGACTTTC.